What follows is one TCR beta chain and its context. Its antigen remains unidentified. V was pared by 5 bases and J by 11 bases, with 12 bases of the junction left unmatched. This CDR3 has 13 residues. CDR1 is SGHTA, CDR2 FQGNSA, per germline. This record belongs to a study of a mutant IDH1 vaccine in newly diagnosed glioma. The wider study: Former treatment meant radiotherapy, temozolomide, or both; the majority had gotten both.

Time point denoted: week 23, last vaccination. Vaccinated patients received 300 ug of mutant IDH1 20-mer peptide per dose, with topical imiquimod. Donors had new IDH1-mutant astrocytomas of WHO grade 3 or 4 (ATRX-lost). Only in-frame clones appear in the TCRdb table, and some are missing; sequencing was by immunoSEQ multiplex PCR. This table holds 25,000 to 30,000 clones, roughly 80% found once. Study results and limitations: Evidence of vaccine-induced immune responses was documented in nearly 95% of patients. With respect to changes in top peripheral T cell clonotypes, pseudoprogression seemed unrelated.

The sequence was collected from a woman younger than 45 with glioma. The sample in question was PBMCs, obtained from a glioma patient whose treatment included an IDH1 peptide vaccine. This rearrangement joins TRBV7-2 to TRBJ2-7; 7 positions match TRBD1. This CDR3 is CASSPFPGTEEYF. The CDR3 DNA sequence: TGTGCCAGCAGCCCCTTCCCTGGGACAGAGGAGTACTTC. Variable domain in full (rest from reference TRBV7-2 and TRBJ2-7): GAGVSQSPSNKVTEKGKDVELRCDPISGHTALYWYRQSLGQGLEFLIYFQGNSAPDKSGLPSDRFSAERTGGSVSTLTIQRTQQEDSAVYLCASSPFPGTEEYFGPGTRLTVT.